The text below deals with one T cell receptor (beta chain). Its antigen is unknown. Germline assignment: CDR1 LNHDA and CDR2 SQIVND (reference sequence). The CDR3 length is 14 residues. V was clipped by 5 bases and J by 5 bases, with 13 bases between them. This record comes from a study of cytomegalovirus exposure and HLA in healthy donors. Notes on the study in general: Common viral pathogens seemed to be connected with several of the most significant clusters, according to a later analysis. Presence/absence results assume similar sequencing depth per donor, which may not hold. Earlier analysis yielded a pattern in which most TCR beta V segments were productive about 90% or about 30% of the time. Certain indistinguishable V segments, among them TRBV6-2 and TRBV6-3, were excluded.

PCR amplification relied on 60 Vbeta primers (plus 13 Jbeta primers). Generated by immunoSEQ multiplex PCR, the TCRdb table keeps only in-frame clones and is missing some. The specimen's table records about 140,000 clones. The chain combines TRBV19 with TRBJ1-5; D unresolved. Sequenced sample: PBMCs. The sequence was collected from a male donor in good health and CMV-seronegative. CDR3 nucleotide sequence: TGTGCCAGTAGTCCGCCCTGGGAGGATCAGCCCCAGCATTTT. This encodes CASSPPWEDQPQHF.